The next 20 T cell receptor beta chains were all read from a single sample in a study of blood T cell repertoires in COVID-19. The protocol was immunoSEQ multiplex PCR, while the TCRdb copy is restricted to in-frame clones and leaves out a portion. The table shows hundreds of thousands of clones, with about four fifths occurring only once. The source material was peripheral blood. These receptors were taken from a woman aged 80 or over with COVID-19, enrolled during active disease.

The chain recombines TRBV4-1 with TRBJ1-2; D perhaps matches TRBD1 (6 bases). The CDR3 is 14 amino acids. CDR1 and CDR2 (germline): MGHRA, YSYEKL. V was shortened by 4 bases and J by 4 bases, with 13 bases between the two germline ends. The CDR3 DNA follows: TGCGCCAGCAGCCGAGAGGGGGGAAGCTATGGCTACACCTTC. It codes for CASSREGGSYGYTF.

The chain links TRBV10-3 to TRBJ1-2, with 8 bases identical to TRBD1. The CDR3 runs to 14 residues. V shed 8 bases, J shed 2 bases, and the junction held 7 bases outside the gene matches. Germline V CDR1 and CDR2: ENHRY, SYGVKD. DNA for the CDR3: TGTGCCATCGGCTCCAGGGGGCCAAACTATGGCTACACCTTC. Protein: CAIGSRGPNYGYTF.

This chain joins TRBV6-6 and TRBJ2-7, with no clear D. Germline-derived CDR1 and CDR2 are MNHNY and SVGAGI (reference sequence). The CDR3 is made up of 11 amino acids. V was cut by 5 bases and J by 7 bases, with 9 bases left in between. The CDR3 reads CASSLEREQYF. The CDR3 bases are TGTGCCAGCAGTCTAGAGAGGGAGCAGTACTTC.

The J gene is TRBJ2-2, the V gene TRBV30; D remains ambiguous. The CDR3 contains 14 residues. Trimming pared 4 bases from V and 1 base from J, leaving 10 bases between. CDR1 GTSNPN and CDR2 SVGIG come from the germline V gene (reference sequence). The CDR3 DNA sequence: TGTGCCTGGAAGCAGGCCTTGAACACCGGGGAGCTGTTTTTT. Protein: CAWKQALNTGELFF.

The J gene is TRBJ2-1, the V gene TRBV6-2 or TRBV6-3; TRBD1 matches 11 bases. Germline V lookup: CDR1 MNHEY, CDR2 SVGEGT. V lost 5 bases, J lost 8 bases, and 11 bases stayed unmatched. This CDR3 has 16 residues. CDR3 nucleotides: TGTGCCAGCAGTCTCCGGACAGGGGGCCGTCGGGATGAGCAGTTCTTC. This encodes CASSLRTGGRRDEQFF.

The rearrangement links TRBV11-2 to TRBJ1-1; the D gene is possibly TRBD1 (5 bases). This CDR3 region has 13 residues. Germline V gives CDR1 SGHAT, CDR2 FQNNGV. With 5 bases removed from V and 4 bases from J, the gap between germline ends came to 11 bases. The CDR3 here is CASSRGLSTEAFF. In DNA form, the CDR3 reads TGTGCCAGCAGCCGGGGACTTAGCACTGAAGCTTTCTTT.

V usage is TRBV6-6 and J usage is TRBJ1-4; TRBD1 agrees at 8 bases. The ends lost 6 bases at V and 8 bases at J; junction bases unmatched: 11. Germline loops: CDR1 MNHNY, CDR2 SVGAGI (reference sequence). CDR3 length equals 15 residues. CDR3 bases: TGTGCCAGCAGCTCCCTGGCAGGGGGCTGGGAAAAACTGTTTTTT. This codes for CASSSLAGGWEKLFF.

This clone was picked up a small number of times. One end of the junction does not line up with germline, which may come from a read error. The CDR3 protein is CASSLVSQF. The DNA of the CDR3 is TGTGCCAGCAGCTTAGTATCGCAGTTC. This chain links TRBV13 with TRBJ1-2; the D is unclear. CDR1 is PRHDT and CDR2 is FYEKMQ in the germline V gene (reference sequence). The CDR3 is 9 residues long. The full variable domain, rest sourced from reference TRBV13 and TRBJ1-2, is AAGVIQSPRHLIKEKRETATLKCYPIPRHDTVYWYQQGPGQDPQFLISFYEKMQSDKGSIPDRFSAQQFSDYHSELNMSSLELGDSALYFCASSLVSQFGSGTRLTVV.

Worth noting for this clone: The same CDR3 can be traced to other DNA sequences in this sample. This chain connects TRBV3-1 (or the pseudogene TRBV3-2) to TRBJ1-1, with unresolved D. Germline V lookup: CDR1 LGHDT, CDR2 YNNKEL (reference sequence). The CDR3 consists of 13 residues. V was shortened by 1 base and J by 5 bases, with 8 bases between the two germline ends. For the CDR3, the DNA is TGTGCCAGCAGCCAAGGCCAGGTAACTGAAGCTTTCTTT. Protein: CASSQGQVTEAFF.

Concerning this clone: Other DNA sequences within the sample encode an identical CDR3. The chain recombines TRBV3-1 (or the pseudogene TRBV3-2) with TRBJ2-5, with 10 positions matching TRBD1. Germline V lookup: CDR1 LGHDT, CDR2 YNNKEL (reference sequence). Germline trimming cut 4 bases from V and 4 bases from J; bases unmatched to any gene: 0. The CDR3 consists of 13 residues. The DNA of the CDR3 is TGTGCCAGCAGCCGGACAGGGGGAGAGACCCAGTACTTC. Translated, it gives CASSRTGGETQYF.

The V and J genes are TRBV28 and TRBJ1-5; possibly TRBD1 for D (5 bases). Germline loops: CDR1 MDHEN, CDR2 SYDVKM. This CDR3 has 14 residues. V was shortened by 6 bases and J by 4 bases, with 13 bases between the two germline ends. CDR3 region: CASSLTDLNQPQHF. CDR3 sequence (DNA): TGTGCCAGCAGCTTGACAGATTTAAATCAGCCCCAGCATTTT.

The chain is built from TRBV6-5 and TRBJ1-1; D is unresolved. There are 14 residues in the CDR3. V lost 6 bases to trimming and J lost 1 base, with 12 bases between them. Germline V gene data show CDR1 as MNHEY and CDR2 as SVGAGI. DNA for the CDR3: TGTGCCAGCAGCCTATCCCCCGGGAACACTGAAGCTTTCTTT. This sequence encodes CASSLSPGNTEAFF.

The table lists this clone with a count of one. The V call is TRBV6-5, the J call TRBJ1-3; the D is unclear. The germline V gene encodes CDR1 MNHEY and CDR2 SVGAGI. This CDR3 comprises 15 residues. The ends were cut back, 7 bases at V and 4 bases at J, with 17 bases in the middle. CDR3 loop: CASTTSRFRGNTIYF. CDR3 nucleotide sequence: TGTGCCAGCACTACTTCCAGGTTCAGAGGAAACACCATATATTTT.

The chain combines TRBV10-1 with TRBJ1-1; possible D gene TRBD1, 5 bases. Germline-derived CDR1 and CDR2 are WNHNN and SYGVQD (reference sequence). Trimming stripped 0 bases from V and 4 bases from J, with 12 bases between. CDR3 length: 15 amino acids. CDR3 DNA: TGCGCCAGCAGTGAGTCGGGCAGGGAGGCCACTGAAGCTTTCTTT. Protein product: CASSESGREATEAFF.

CDR3 bases: TGCGCCAGCAGCCAAGATCGGGGGGGGCTGAGCCGCGGCTACACCTTC. It specifies CASSQDRGGLSRGYTF. The rearrangement uses TRBV4-1 and TRBJ1-2; a weak D match, TRBD1 (6 bases). CDR3 size: 16 residues. Per the germline V gene, CDR1 is MGHRA and CDR2 is YSYEKL. Trimming left V 0 bases short and J 8 bases short, with 19 bases between.

The chain has TRBV24-1 and TRBJ2-3, with TRBD2 matching 10 bases. Germline values: CDR1 KGHDR, CDR2 SFDVKD. The CDR3 length is 16 residues. V lost 5 bases to trimming and J lost 3 bases; unmatched junction nucleotides: 7. CDR3 residues: CATSAPSGLATDTQYF. The CDR3 coding sequence is TGTGCCACCAGTGCCCCATCGGGACTAGCGACAGATACGCAGTATTTT.

This clone has a handful of counts. The chain joins TRBV24-1 to TRBJ2-3; 10 nucleotides line up with TRBD2. The CDR3 has 17 amino acids. Looked up from germline, CDR1 is KGHDR and CDR2 is SFDVKD. With 3 bases clipped from V and 5 bases from J, the junction kept 10 bases outside the gene matches. The CDR3 DNA sequence: TGTGCCACCAGTGATGGCTTAAGTAGCGGGGGGAGAGATACGCAGTATTTT. The encoded protein is CATSDGLSSGGRDTQYF.

This chain joins TRBV6-5 and TRBJ1-2, with D perhaps TRBD1 (5 bases). The CDR3 has 15 amino acids. Germline CDR1 reads MNHEY; CDR2 reads SVGAGI. The ends were cut back, 6 bases at V and 3 bases at J, with 17 bases in the middle. The CDR3 sequence is CASRKMVGAHYGYTF. The DNA of the CDR3 is TGTGCCAGCAGGAAAATGGTAGGGGCGCACTATGGCTACACCTTC.

The rearrangement links TRBV27 to TRBJ2-1; D may be TRBD2 (6 bases). Germline CDR1 MNHEY, CDR2 SMNVEV (reference sequence). The V gene lost 1 base and the J gene lost 7 bases, with 8 bases spanning the gap. The length of the CDR3 is 13 residues. The DNA of the CDR3 is TGTGCCAGCAGTTTATATGGGGGGAATGAGCAGTTCTTC. Protein: CASSLYGGNEQFF.

V usage is TRBV27 and J usage is TRBJ1-5; a possible D gene is TRBD1 (5 bases). CDR1 is MNHEY and CDR2 is SMNVEV in the germline V gene (reference sequence). Trimming left V 9 bases short and J 0 bases short, with 15 bases between. The CDR3 has 15 amino acids. CDR3 in DNA: TGTGCCAGTCTTGACAGACCTTATAGCAATCAGCCCCAGCATTTT. It encodes CASLDRPYSNQPQHF.